These T cell receptor beta chains were read from a single sample in a study of T cell changes during pregnancy in multiple sclerosis. Using immunoSEQ multiplex PCR, the repertoire was profiled, and TCRdb retains in-frame clones only, with some absent. The sample has roughly 41,000 clones; roughly nine tenths are singletons. The source was CD4+ T cells from peripheral blood mononuclear cells, collected in the first trimester of pregnancy. These receptors originate from a female donor with multiple sclerosis, enrolled in a pregnancy study. The CDR3 runs from the conserved cysteine through the conserved F or W. Each record gives: clone size, D gene, V gene, J gene, CDR3 DNA, CDR3 protein. D genes are given only for firm matches. Clone size appears in some rows only: once, few, many, or a class for an expanded clone.

NA	TRBD1	TRBV9	TRBJ1-4	TGTGCCAGCAGCCTAACCGGGACAGTAAATGAAAAACTGTTTTTT	CASSLTGTVNEKLFF
NA	TRBD2	TRBV5-1	TRBJ2-1	TGCGCCAGCAGCGGGACGCTAGCGGGGAATATCAATGAGCAGTTCTTC	CASSGTLAGNINEQFF
NA	TRBD1	TRBV7-2	TRBJ1-5	TGTGCCAGCTCGACAGGGGTCAATCAGCCCCAGCATTTT	CASSTGVNQPQHF
NA	NA	TRBV19	TRBJ2-5	TGTGCCAGTAGTAAAGCAGGGGCAGAGACCCAGTACTTC	CASSKAGAETQYF
NA	NA	TRBV28	TRBJ2-7	TGTGCCAGCAGTCCTCAACAACCGGGGTTCCGCTGGGAGCAGTACTTC	CASSPQQPGFRWEQYF
NA	NA	TRBV4-3	TRBJ2-1	TGCGCCAGCAGCCAAGATCCCGTGTACAATGAGCAGTTCTTC	CASSQDPVYNEQFF
once	TRBD2	TRBV5-1	TRBJ2-3	TGCGCCAGCAGCTTAATGGCGGGAGCAGGAGATACGCAGTATTTT	CASSLMAGAGDTQYF
NA	NA	TRBV7-6	TRBJ2-7	TGTGCCAGCAGCTTAACCCGGGACTACGAGCAGTACTTC	CASSLTRDYEQYF
NA	NA	TRBV6-5	TRBJ2-3	TGTGCCAGCAGCCCCCGGGAGACGTTCTGGGATACGCAGTATTTT	CASSPRETFWDTQYF
NA	TRBD2	TRBV27	TRBJ2-1	TGTGCCAGCAGCGGAGGGGGCCTAGCGGGAGGTAGGGGGAATGAGCAGTTCTTC	CASSGGGLAGGRGNEQFF
NA	NA	TRBV7-9	TRBJ1-4	TGTGCCAGCAGCTCTTCTAATGAAAAACTGTTTTTT	CASSSSNEKLFF
NA	NA	TRBV29-1	TRBJ2-7	TGCAGCGCTCGGACTGACTACGAGCAGTACTTC	CSARTDYEQYF
once	NA	TRBV19	TRBJ2-5	TGTGCCAGTAGTATCCGGTACCAAGAGACCCAGTACTTC	CASSIRYQETQYF
NA	TRBD1	TRBV28	TRBJ1-5	TGTGCCAGCAGAGAACGGGACAGGGGCCAAAATCAGCCCCAGCATTTT	CASRERDRGQNQPQHF
NA	NA	TRBV19	TRBJ2-2	TGTGCCAGTAGTCCAAATAACTTCAGGGCCGGGGAGCTGTTTTTT	CASSPNNFRAGELFF
once	NA	TRBV19	TRBJ2-1	TGTGCCAGCAACTACAATGAGCAGTTCTTC	CASNYNEQFF
NA	NA	TRBV7-2	TRBJ1-1	TGTGCCAGCAGCGCTCAAACAGGGCTGAACACTGAAGCTTTCTTT	CASSAQTGLNTEAFF
NA	NA	TRBV19	TRBJ1-2	TGTGCCAGTAGTAGGGACTGGAAAGGGATGGGCTACACCTTC	CASSRDWKGMGYTF
NA	NA	TRBV9	TRBJ1-1	TGTGCCAGCAGCGTAACCCAGGGGTCCACTGAAGCTTTCTTT	CASSVTQGSTEAFF
NA	NA	TRBV5-1	TRBJ1-2	TGCGCCAGCAGCTTGGCAGGGTATGGCTACACCTTC	CASSLAGYGYTF
NA	NA	TRBV20-1	TRBJ2-7	TGCAGTTTCTACGGGGATTACGAGCAGTACTTC	CSFYGDYEQYF
once	TRBD2	TRBV30	TRBJ2-7	TGTGCCTGGAGTGGCGGGACTAGCGGGATGGAGCAGTACTTC	CAWSGGTSGMEQYF
few	TRBD1	TRBV2	TRBJ1-5	TGTGCCAGCCAAGGACAGGGGAAGGTTCAGCCCCAGCATTTT	CASQGQGKVQPQHF
NA	NA	TRBV6-6	TRBJ2-1	TGTGCCAGCAGTTCCGACAAATCCTCCTACAATGAGCAGTTCTTC	CASSSDKSSYNEQFF
NA	NA	TRBV28	TRBJ1-2	TGTGCCAGCAGTTTACGGGGGGCGCGAAAGGGCTACACCTTC	CASSLRGARKGYTF
NA	NA	TRBV25-1	TRBJ2-1	TGTGCCAGCAGTTCCGGTACCTCCCTTTGGAATGAGCAGTTCTTC	CASSSGTSLWNEQFF
NA	NA	TRBV25-1	TRBJ2-3	TGTGCCAGCAGGAGGGTAACAGATACGCAGTATTTT	CASRRVTDTQYF
NA	NA	TRBV7-9	TRBJ2-3	TGTGCCAGCAGCCGGGACTCCACAGATACGCAGTATTTT	CASSRDSTDTQYF
NA	TRBD2	TRBV19	TRBJ2-7	TGTGCCAGTAGTATTTCGTTGGCTAGCGGCTCCTACGAGCAGTACTTC	CASSISLASGSYEQYF
few	TRBD1	TRBV7-9	TRBJ1-1	TGTGCCAGCAGCCAACAGGACAGGGGACGGGTCTTT	CASSQQDRGRVF
few	TRBD2	TRBV2	TRBJ2-7	TGTGCCAGCAGTGGGACTAGCGGCTCCTACGAGCAGTACTTC	CASSGTSGSYEQYF
once	TRBD1	TRBV7-2	TRBJ2-1	TGTGCCAGCAGCACGGGACAGGGGGGGGGTGGTGAGCAGTTCTTC	CASSTGQGGGGEQFF
NA	TRBD1	TRBV19	TRBJ1-5	TGTGCCAGTAGTTCCGGGACAGGGACGGGACCCCAGCATTTT	CASSSGTGTGPQHF
NA	TRBD1	TRBV6-6	TRBJ2-7	TGTGCCAGCAGCACGACAGGGGGAAGCTACGAGCAGTACTTC	CASSTTGGSYEQYF
NA	TRBD1	TRBV28	TRBJ2-7	TGTGCCAGCAGACCATGGACAGGGGGCGCGGGGGAGCAGTACTTC	CASRPWTGGAGEQYF
NA	TRBD2	TRBV6-1	TRBJ2-2	TGTGCCAGCAGTGAAGCGCTAGGACTAGCAGCCGCCAACACCGGGGAGCTGTTTTTT	CASSEALGLAAANTGELFF
NA	TRBD1	TRBV19	TRBJ2-7	TGTGCCAGTAGACCTCGACAGGGGGCAATCTACGAGCAGTACTTC	CASRPRQGAIYEQYF
NA	NA	TRBV7-2	TRBJ2-1	TGTGCCAGCAGCTTAGCGGGAGACTTCTACAATGAGCAGTTCTTC	CASSLAGDFYNEQFF
NA	TRBD2	TRBV7-2	TRBJ2-5	TGTGCCAGCAGCTTAGGCGTTCTAGCGGGAGAGGGGGAGACCCAGTACTTC	CASSLGVLAGEGETQYF
NA	TRBD2	TRBV5-1	TRBJ2-1	TGCGCCAGCGGAGCTGGGACTAACAATGAGCAGTTCTTC	CASGAGTNNEQFF
NA	NA	TRBV4-3	TRBJ2-2	TGCGCCAGCAGCCAAAGAAGACATTCCGGGGAGCTGTTTTTT	CASSQRRHSGELFF
NA	NA	TRBV7-2	TRBJ1-1	TGTGCCAGCAGCTTTGACGGGACATCAGGCACTGAAGCTTTCTTT	CASSFDGTSGTEAFF
NA	NA	TRBV21-1	TRBJ2-5	TGTGCCAGCAGCAAAGATGGAGGGGGCAGGCAAGAGACTCAGTACTTC	CASSKDGGGRQETQYF
NA	TRBD1	TRBV23-1	TRBJ2-7	TGCGCCAGCAGTCGAACGCTCGGGACAGAAAAAGTCTACGAGCAGTACTTC	CASSRTLGTEKVYEQYF
NA	TRBD2	TRBV2	TRBJ2-3	TGTGCCAGCAGGAGACTAGCGGGAGTTGCAGATACGCAGTATTTT	CASRRLAGVADTQYF
NA	NA	TRBV6-4	TRBJ2-3	TGTGCCAGCAGCGGTGGAACTAGCACCGATACGCAGTATTTT	CASSGGTSTDTQYF
NA	NA	TRBV2	TRBJ2-3	TGTGCCATCCACCTCGGGGTGTGGAGCGGTTTGGGGACAGATACGCAGTATTTT	CAIHLGVWSGLGTDTQYF
once	TRBD1	TRBV6-5	TRBJ1-2	TGTGCCAGCAGTTACTCGGGGGGCGACAGGGGTTATGGCTACACCTTC	CASSYSGGDRGYGYTF
NA	NA	TRBV27	TRBJ1-1	TGTGCCAGCAGTATCCAGGGCCACACTGAAGCTTTCTTT	CASSIQGHTEAFF
once	NA	TRBV7-2	TRBJ1-2	TGTGCCAGCAGCCCGAGGGAGGGGCAGCGCTACACCTTC	CASSPREGQRYTF
NA	NA	TRBV28	TRBJ2-7	TGTGCCAGCTTGAGTTCGTTATCCTACGATAAGCAGTACTTC	CASLSSLSYDKQYF
few	TRBD2	TRBV5-1	TRBJ2-1	TGCGCCAGCAGCTTCCATCCCTCTAGCGGGCCTGGGGGGGAGCAGTTCTTC	CASSFHPSSGPGGEQFF
NA	TRBD1	TRBV29-1	TRBJ1-5	TGCAGCGTTGGGCAGGGGGCCAATCAGCCCCAGCATTTT	CSVGQGANQPQHF
NA	TRBD2	TRBV14	TRBJ2-1	TGTGCCAGCAGCCAAGTACAATTCTCGGGACTAGCGGATGAGCAGTTCTTC	CASSQVQFSGLADEQFF
NA	NA	TRBV6-6	TRBJ1-2	TGTGCCAGCAGCACCCAGGGTTTGGGCTATGGCTACACCTTC	CASSTQGLGYGYTF
NA	NA	TRBV5-4	TRBJ2-2	TGTGCCAGCAGCCCCCTGGGTGGCGCGAGGACCGGGGAGCTGTTTTTT	CASSPLGGARTGELFF
NA	NA	TRBV6-6	TRBJ2-7	TGTGCCAGCAGTTACTCACAGGTATCCTCCTACGAGCAGTACTTC	CASSYSQVSSYEQYF
NA	TRBD2	TRBV19	TRBJ2-3	TGTGCCAGTAGCACTTACGGCGGGAGGCTCACAGATACGCAGTATTTT	CASSTYGGRLTDTQYF
NA	NA	TRBV28	TRBJ2-1	TGTGCCAGCAGCTCTGGGGGGACAGCTAGCAATGAGCAGTTCTTC	CASSSGGTASNEQFF
NA	NA	TRBV19	TRBJ1-1	TGTGCCAGTAGTATCGCCCCTCCCAGGGGCAGACCGAACACTGAAGCTTTCTTT	CASSIAPPRGRPNTEAFF